This T cell receptor beta chain was sequenced for a study of OX40 agonist ivuxolimab in advanced cancers. Across the study: Ivuxolimab is an agonistic anti-OX40 (CD134) antibody, and patients were treated with it. Findings and limits, study-wide: Determination of antigen specificity was not performed for the expanded peripheral T cells. On average, CD8+ T cells had more expanded clones than CD4+.

Trimming removed 8 bases from V and 3 bases from J; junction bases left unmatched: 4. Germline CDR1 and CDR2: SQVTM and ANQGSEA. The CDR3 contains 12 residues. TCRdb's table, derived via immunoSEQ multiplex PCR, lists solely in-frame clones and lacks some. The sample has tens of thousands of clones; 81% are singletons. As to this clone: Antigen unknown.

Patients who had autoimmune disease history or got systemic immunosuppression were left out. The source of this sequence is an adult with an advanced solid tumor such as melanoma, head and neck, liver or kidney cancer. The chain combines TRBV29-1 with TRBJ2-5; 9 nucleotides match TRBD1. Material: CD4+ or CD8+ T cells sorted from blood, obtained in a trial of the OX40 agonist ivuxolimab. The CDR3 nucleotides read TGCAGCTCGGGACAGGGAAAAGAGACCCAGTACTTC. Translation gives CSSGQGKETQYF.